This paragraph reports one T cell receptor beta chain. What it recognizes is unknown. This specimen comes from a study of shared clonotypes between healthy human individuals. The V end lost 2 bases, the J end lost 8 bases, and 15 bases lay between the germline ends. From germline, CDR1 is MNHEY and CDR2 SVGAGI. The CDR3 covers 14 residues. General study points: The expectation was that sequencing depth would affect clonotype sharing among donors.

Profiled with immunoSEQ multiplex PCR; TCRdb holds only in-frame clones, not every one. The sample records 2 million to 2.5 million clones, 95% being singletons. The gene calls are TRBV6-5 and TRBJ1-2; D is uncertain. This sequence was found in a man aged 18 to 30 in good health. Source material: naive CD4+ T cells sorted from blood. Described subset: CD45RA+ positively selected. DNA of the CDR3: TGTGCCAGCAGTTACATCCGGGGAGGGTTCGGCTACACCTTC. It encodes CASSYIRGGFGYTF.